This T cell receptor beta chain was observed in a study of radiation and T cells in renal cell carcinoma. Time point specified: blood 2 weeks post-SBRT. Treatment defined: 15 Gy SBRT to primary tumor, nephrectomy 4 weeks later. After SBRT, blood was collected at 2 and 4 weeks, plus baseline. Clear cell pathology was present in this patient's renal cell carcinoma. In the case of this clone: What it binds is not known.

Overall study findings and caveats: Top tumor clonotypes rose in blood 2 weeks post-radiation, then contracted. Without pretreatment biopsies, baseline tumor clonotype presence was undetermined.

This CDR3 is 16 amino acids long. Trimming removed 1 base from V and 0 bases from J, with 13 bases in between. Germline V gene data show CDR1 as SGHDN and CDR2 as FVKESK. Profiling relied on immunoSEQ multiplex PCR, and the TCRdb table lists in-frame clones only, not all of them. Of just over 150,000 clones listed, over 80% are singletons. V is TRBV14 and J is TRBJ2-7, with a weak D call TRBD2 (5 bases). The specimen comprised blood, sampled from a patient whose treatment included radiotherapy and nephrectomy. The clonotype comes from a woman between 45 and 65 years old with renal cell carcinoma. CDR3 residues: CASSQVGLLSSYEQYF. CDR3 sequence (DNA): TGTGCCAGCAGCCAAGTCGGACTTCTGAGCTCCTACGAGCAGTACTTC.